The next 19 T cell receptor beta chains were all read from a single sample in a study of molecular identifiers for immune sequencing clone quantification. Each CDR3 protein gets one entry after TCRdb re-called the PCR reads with MiXCR. The sample has about 630,000 distinct CDR3 sequences; 25% are singletons. The source material was naive CD8+ T cells from blood, with Jurkat cell RNA spiked in. Subset described: FACS-sorted CD8+CD4-CCR7+CD45RA+ naive T cells. These receptors were collected from a human donor in good health. Some libraries in this study had Jurkat cell RNA spiked in.

This chain links TRBV24-1 with TRBJ2-3, with TRBD2 matching 12 bases. This CDR3 has 16 residues. The V and J ends lost 4 bases and 6 bases, in that order; junction bases with no gene match: 7. Germline CDR1 reads KGHDR; CDR2 reads SFDVKD. CDR3 protein: CATSDRLAGEGDTQYF. The CDR3 DNA follows: TGTGCCACCAGTGACAGACTAGCGGGAGAAGGGGATACGCAGTATTTT.

This clonotype showed up just a few times. This chain connects TRBV10-3 to TRBJ1-2; D uncertain. The CDR3 has 14 residues. The germline V gene has CDR1 ENHRY and CDR2 SYGVKD. Trimming left V 0 bases short and J 5 bases short, with 10 bases between. The CDR3 protein is CAISESRGEYGYTF. The CDR3 nucleotides read TGTGCCATCAGTGAGTCTAGAGGCGAGTATGGCTACACCTTC.

At least ten counts were recorded for this clonotype. The J gene is TRBJ2-7, the V gene TRBV29-1, with 11 nucleotides matching TRBD1. V trimming: 3 bases; J trimming: 6 bases; junction bases outside the gene matches: 4. The CDR3 spans 13 residues. CDR1 and CDR2 from the germline V gene are SQVTM and ANQGSEA. CDR3 loop: CSVEGQGGSEQYF. DNA for the CDR3: TGCAGCGTTGAGGGACAGGGGGGAAGCGAGCAGTACTTC.

The V and J genes are TRBV12-3 or TRBV12-4 and TRBJ2-1; D may be TRBD2 (5 bases). V lost 6 bases, J lost 3 bases, and 21 bases lay in between. This CDR3 spans 17 amino acids. The DNA of the CDR3 is TGTGCCAGCAGGAGCCGGGTGGACTCCCCCTACTACAATGAGCAGTTCTTC. Translated: CASRSRVDSPYYNEQFF.

As concerns this clonotype: This may come from a read error, since a much larger clone is one base off. The rearrangement joins TRBV13 to TRBJ2-7, with 10 positions matching TRBD2. V was pared by 4 bases and J by 3 bases, with 21 bases of the junction left unmatched. The CDR3 is made up of 20 amino acids. Germline V gene sequence: CDR1 PRHDT, CDR2 FYEKMQ (reference sequence). The DNA of the CDR3 is TGTGCCAGCAGCTCTCTATGGTACGGGAGTAGCGGGGGGTCTGTCTACGAGCAGTACTTC. Residues: CASSSLWYGSSGGSVYEQYF.

This clonotype has a count of ten or more. The chain joins TRBV7-9 to TRBJ1-5; possible D gene TRBD1, 5 bases. Germline V gene sequence: CDR1 SEHNR, CDR2 FQNEAQ (reference sequence). This CDR3 has 16 amino acids. V was shortened by 0 bases and J by 6 bases, with 15 bases between the two germline ends. Here the CDR3 DNA reads TGTGCCAGCAGCTTAGCGGGGGTGGGGCCTGGTCAGCCCCAGCATTTT. Encoded protein: CASSLAGVGPGQPQHF.

Points on this clonotype: Just one base apart from a much larger clone, this may be a read error. The chain couples TRBV27 to TRBJ2-7, with 14 bases fitting TRBD2. Germline lookup yields CDR1 MNHEY and CDR2 SMNVEV (reference sequence). The CDR3 runs 14 residues. The CDR3 protein is CASSPGTSGGELYF. CDR3 in DNA: TGTGCCAGCAGTCCAGGGACTAGCGGGGGAGAGCTGTACTTC.

In its sample, this clonotype was seen many times. V gene TRBV2 combines with J gene TRBJ1-4; D possibly corresponds to TRBD1 (5 bases). Trimming shortened V by 5 bases and J by 7 bases, and 17 bases separated the two germline ends. The CDR3 is 15 amino acids. Germline CDR1 is SNHLY and CDR2 is FYNNEI. The CDR3 loop reads CASSPGAREVEKLFF. The CDR3 DNA reads as TGTGCCAGCAGTCCTGGGGCCCGAGAGGTTGAAAAACTGTTTTTT.

This clonotype was counted at least ten times. V and J are TRBV5-4 and TRBJ2-7, with TRBD1 matching over 8 bases. The CDR3 covers 15 residues. V shed 4 bases and J 2 bases; nucleotides not matched to a gene: 8. The germline V gene has CDR1 SGHNT and CDR2 YYREEE (reference sequence). The CDR3 reads CASSPRTGTAYEQYF. The CDR3 DNA sequence: TGTGCCAGCAGCCCTCGGACAGGGACAGCCTACGAGCAGTACTTC.

This clonotype was seen repeatedly, ten times or more. The chain uses TRBV6-5 and TRBJ1-1; weak D call: TRBD1 (6 bases). This CDR3 has 14 amino acids. V shed 6 bases and J shed 4 bases, with 15 bases lying between them. CDR1 MNHEY and CDR2 SVGAGI come from the germline V gene. The CDR3 DNA follows: TGTGCCAGCAGCCTAAAAGGGGGTAGCACTGAAGCTTTCTTT. It is translated as CASSLKGGSTEAFF.

As concerns this clonotype: A much larger clone lies a single base off, so this may be a read error. The chain uses TRBV7-2 and TRBJ2-1, with 7 bases identical to TRBD1. Trimming cost V 4 bases and J 10 bases; bases outside gene matches: 13. Per the germline V gene, CDR1 is SGHTA and CDR2 is FQGNSA. The CDR3 loop spans 15 amino acids. CDR3 amino acids: CASSSTGVAEWEQFF. The CDR3 DNA is TGTGCCAGCAGCTCAACAGGGGTTGCGGAGTGGGAGCAGTTCTTC.

The J gene is TRBJ2-7, the V gene TRBV27; D remains unclear. Per the germline V gene, CDR1 is MNHEY and CDR2 is SMNVEV (reference sequence). The V end lost 8 bases, the J end lost 5 bases, and 16 bases lay between the germline ends. The CDR3 is 13 amino acids. CDR3 nucleotides: TGTGCCAGCGCCTTTTCGAGTTTGAACGAGCAGTACTTC. Translated: CASAFSSLNEQYF.

This clonotype appeared a few times. The chain uses TRBV27 and TRBJ1-2; D is uncertain. With 6 bases removed from V and 4 bases from J, the gap between germline ends came to 9 bases. CDR1 and CDR2 (germline): MNHEY, SMNVEV (reference sequence). The CDR3 extends over 12 amino acids. The CDR3 bases are TGTGCCAGCAGCGGGTTGGGCTATGGCTACACCTTC. It specifies CASSGLGYGYTF.

As concerns this clonotype: This may stem from a read error, because a much larger clone lies one nucleotide away. The V gene is TRBV7-9, the J gene TRBJ2-2; no firm D call. The CDR3 has 15 amino acids. Germline V gene sequence: CDR1 SEHNR, CDR2 FQNEAQ (reference sequence). In nucleotides, the CDR3 is TGTGCCTGCAGCCCCCCCCCTGGATCGGGCGGGGAGCTGTTTTTT. Amino acid sequence: CACSPPPGSGGELFF.

Concerning this clonotype: At one boundary the junction diverges from the germline segment, which might be a read error. The V and J genes are TRBV27 and TRBJ2-5; a possible D gene is TRBD2 (7 bases). The CDR3 sequence is 14 residues long. Germline V gene sequence: CDR1 MNHEY, CDR2 SMNVEV (reference sequence). The CDR3 DNA reads as TGTGCCAGCAGTTTCGGGGGGCGACAAGAGATCCAGTACTTC. Its translation is CASSFGGRQEIQYF.

This chain connects TRBV9 to TRBJ2-5; D perhaps matches TRBD1 (6 bases). Per germline, CDR1 SGDLS and CDR2 YYNGEE. CDR3 length: 13 amino acids. The ends were cut back, 0 bases at V and 6 bases at J, with 9 bases in the middle. This chain's CDR3 is CASSVGQGKTQYF. The CDR3 DNA is TGTGCCAGCAGCGTAGGGCAGGGGAAGACCCAGTACTTC.

This clonotype showed up just a few times. CDR3 in DNA: TGTGCCAGCAGGACGGACAGGGGCTATGGCTACACCTTC. This translates into CASRTDRGYGYTF. The chain combines TRBV7-8 with TRBJ1-2; the match to TRBD1 covers 9 bases. CDR1 is SGHVS, CDR2 FQNEAQ, per germline. The V and J ends lost 6 bases and 4 bases, in that order; junction bases with no gene match: 3. This CDR3 is 13 amino acids long. Complete variable domain (other parts from reference TRBV7-8 and TRBJ1-2): GAGVSQSPRYKVAKRGQDVALRCDPISGHVSLFWYQQALGQGPEFLTYFQNEAQLDKSGLPSDRFFAERPEGSVSTLKIQRTQQEDSAVYLCASRTDRGYGYTFGSGTRLTVV.

Note on this clonotype: This may come from a read error, since a much larger clone is one base off. The chain couples TRBV7-6 to TRBJ1-1; D is unclear. Germline assignment: CDR1 SGHVS and CDR2 FNYEAQ. The CDR3 runs to 15 residues. The CDR3 spells CASSSTHMLATGAFF. The CDR3 DNA follows: TGTGCCAGCAGCTCTACACACATGCTGGCCACTGGAGCTTTCTTT.

In regard to this clonotype: A read error may explain this, as a much larger clone is one base away. The chain joins TRBV2 to TRBJ1-2, with a possible D match to TRBD1 (6 bases). This CDR3 is 16 amino acids long. Germline CDR1 is SNHLY and CDR2 is FYNNEI. Trimming took off 3 bases at V and 4 bases at J, with 18 bases between the two ends. CDR3 bases: TGTGCCAGCAGTGAGGGGGCAGGGTATCTAGCCTATGGCTACACCTTC. Protein product: CASSEGAGYLAYGYTF.